Below, 21 T cell receptor beta chains from the same sample are listed, as sequenced in a study of T cells in Graves' hyperthyroidism and ophthalmopathy. RNA transcripts were the template for amplifying TCR beta CDR3 regions. RT-PCR in the first round (using the HTBI primer set) targeted the TCR CDR3. TCRdb recomputed calls from the multiplex PCR reads with MiXCR, one row per CDR3 protein. This table has some 340,000 distinct CDR3 sequences, roughly 13% appearing once. Sample: blood. The source is a woman in her thirties or forties with Graves' ophthalmopathy.

In this sample, this clonotype turned up many times. The chain uses TRBV2 and TRBJ2-6, with D tentatively TRBD1 (5 bases). Per the germline V gene, CDR1 is SNHLY and CDR2 is FYNNEI. V shed 6 bases and J shed 2 bases, with 11 bases lying between them. This CDR3 has 15 amino acids. The CDR3 nucleotides are TGTGCCAGCAGCTTAACAGGAGCTGGGGCCAACGTCCTGACTTTC. Protein: CASSLTGAGANVLTF. Full variable domain (rest looked up from reference TRBV2 and TRBJ2-6): EPEVTQTPSHQVTQMGQEVILRCVPISNHLYFYWYRQILGQKVEFLVSFYNNEISEKSEIFDDQFSVERPDGSNFTLKIRSTKLEDSAMYFCASSLTGAGANVLTFGAGSRLTVL.

This clonotype came up many times. CDR3 nucleotides: TGTGCCAGCAGTCCATTCCGGGACGGGAACACTGAAGCTTTCTTT. Protein: CASSPFRDGNTEAFF. The gene calls are TRBV28 and TRBJ1-1, with D possibly being TRBD1 (5 bases). Germline assignment: CDR1 MDHEN and CDR2 SYDVKM. The CDR3 length is 15 residues. Trimming stripped 5 bases from V and 1 base from J, with 14 bases between.

This clonotype was detected many times. This chain links TRBV20-1 with TRBJ1-1; no clear D gene. Trimming took off 2 bases at V and 7 bases at J, with 11 bases between the two ends. The germline V gene encodes CDR1 DFQATT and CDR2 SNEGSKA (reference sequence). The CDR3 runs to 12 residues. The CDR3 DNA is TGCAGTGCTAGAAGGCGGGCAGGTGAAGCTTTCTTT. Its translation is CSARRRAGEAFF.

The chain links TRBV12-3 or TRBV12-4 to TRBJ2-2, with D maybe TRBD1 (6 bases). The germline V and J ends were trimmed by 7 bases and 0 bases, with 15 bases remaining between them. The CDR3 spans 16 residues. The CDR3 DNA sequence: TGTGCCAGCACCCCACAGGGAGCTGCGAACACCGGGGAGCTGTTTTTT. This codes for CASTPQGAANTGELFF.

As to this clonotype: At one end the junction does not follow the germline gene, possibly because of a read error. This sequence joins TRBV10-3 and TRBJ1-1; D unclear. The CDR3 loop spans 14 amino acids. From germline, CDR1 is ENHRY and CDR2 SYGVKD. As DNA, the CDR3 is TGTGCCGTCAGTGGCCCCAGCGGGAACACTGAAGCTTTCTTT. Translating it yields CAVSGPSGNTEAFF.

This clonotype was found many times. The chain recombines TRBV10-3 with TRBJ1-2; TRBD1 aligns across 7 bases. V shed 5 bases, J shed 4 bases, and the junction held 7 bases outside the gene matches. Germline-derived CDR1 and CDR2 are ENHRY and SYGVKD. The CDR3 is 14 amino acids. The CDR3 loop reads CAISTGVYSYGYTF. CDR3 in DNA: TGTGCCATCAGTACAGGGGTGTATAGCTATGGCTACACCTTC.

This clonotype was observed many times. The germline gene is not matched at one end of the junction; a read error may be the cause. This sequence joins TRBV12-3 or TRBV12-4 and TRBJ1-2; the D is unclear. CDR3 length: 12 amino acids. This CDR3 is CTSTLVGYGYTF. CDR3 DNA: TGTACCAGCACCTTAGTGGGGTATGGCTACACCTTC.

This chain links TRBV4-1 with TRBJ2-3, with 10 bases that match TRBD2. Germline assignment: CDR1 MGHRA and CDR2 YSYEKL. This CDR3 region has 16 residues. V was pared by 4 bases and J by 2 bases, with 6 bases of the junction left unmatched. CDR3 region: CASSREAGGHTDTQYF. CDR3 nucleotides: TGCGCCAGCAGCCGAGAAGCGGGGGGGCACACAGATACGCAGTATTTT.

A remark on this clonotype: This may stem from a read error, because a much larger clone lies one nucleotide away. The rearrangement links TRBV6-2 or TRBV6-3 to TRBJ1-4, with no clear D. The V end lost 6 bases, the J end lost 12 bases, and 20 bases lay between the germline ends. The CDR3 has 14 amino acids. Germline V gene sequence: CDR1 MNHEY, CDR2 SVGEGT. In DNA form, the CDR3 reads TGTGCCAGCAGCCCCGGACGTTCCTATCGAGAACTGTTTTTT. Translated, it gives CASSPGRSYRELFF.

At least ten counts were recorded for this clonotype. The chain couples TRBV7-2 to TRBJ2-3; 7 positions agree with TRBD1. This CDR3 contains 16 residues. Trimming cost V 5 bases and J 2 bases; bases outside gene matches: 10. Germline loops: CDR1 SGHTA, CDR2 FQGNSA. The CDR3 nucleotides read TGTGCCAGCAGCAGAGAACCGGGACAGTTCACAGATACGCAGTATTTT. Translating gives CASSREPGQFTDTQYF.

This clonotype has a count of ten or more. This chain uses TRBV19 with TRBJ1-2, with 8 nucleotides matching TRBD1. The CDR3 has 14 residues. Germline loops: CDR1 LNHDA, CDR2 SQIVND (reference sequence). Trimming took 6 bases from V and 7 from J; bases not matched to a gene: 10. This chain's CDR3 is CASRTGQGVAGYTF. The CDR3 DNA reads TGTGCCAGTAGAACTGGACAGGGTGTCGCTGGCTACACCTTC.

This clonotype has at least ten counts. The chain uses TRBV12-3 or TRBV12-4 and TRBJ1-6; no clear D gene. V lost 6 bases and J lost 4, with 10 bases in between. The CDR3 loop spans 14 amino acids. CDR3 sequence (DNA): TGTGCCAGCAGATCCGGGCCATATAATTCACCCCTCCACTTT. Translating gives CASRSGPYNSPLHF.

This clonotype was detected a few times. The chain employs TRBV20-1 and TRBJ1-6; possible D gene TRBD1, 5 bases. V was shortened by 0 bases and J by 6 bases, with 12 bases between the two germline ends. This CDR3 spans 15 amino acids. Germline CDR1 reads DFQATT; CDR2 reads SNEGSKA (reference sequence). The CDR3 sequence is CSARDWTRVNSPLHF. CDR3 nucleotide sequence: TGCAGTGCTAGAGATTGGACACGGGTTAATTCACCCCTCCACTTT.

This clonotype came up many times. The chain is built from TRBV7-2 and TRBJ2-3, with D perhaps matching TRBD2 (5 bases). V lost 4 bases and J lost 4, with 15 bases in between. Germline-derived CDR1 and CDR2 are SGHTA and FQGNSA. The CDR3 is 15 residues long. The chain's CDR3 is CASSSTSFGADTQYF. In DNA form, the CDR3 reads TGTGCCAGCAGCTCAACTTCCTTCGGGGCAGATACGCAGTATTTT.

This clonotype was found many times. DNA for the CDR3: TGTGCCAGCAGTACACGACAGTATCAGCCCCAGCATTTT. It translates to CASSTRQYQPQHF. This chain links TRBV6-1 with TRBJ1-5; D may be TRBD1 (5 bases). This CDR3 region has 13 residues. Between the trimmed V and J ends, which lost 5 bases and 5 bases, there was a span of 10 bases. Germline lookup yields CDR1 MNHNS and CDR2 SASEGT.

The V gene is TRBV20-1, the J gene TRBJ2-5; no reliable D call. Trimming pared 7 bases from V and 2 bases from J, leaving 8 bases between. CDR3 length: 11 residues. CDR1 DFQATT and CDR2 SNEGSKA come from the germline V gene (reference sequence). The CDR3 here is CSVLGQETQYF. The CDR3 DNA follows: TGCAGTGTATTGGGGCAAGAGACCCAGTACTTC.

In its sample, this clonotype was seen many times. V usage is TRBV14 and J usage is TRBJ2-5, with 8 nucleotides matching TRBD1. Germline CDR1 and CDR2: SGHDN and FVKESK. The CDR3 totals 18 residues. V shed 5 bases, J shed 2 bases, and the junction held 16 bases outside the gene matches. CDR3 nucleotide sequence: TGTGCCAGCAGCGCTCGTGACCTAGGGACAGGAGATCAAGAGACCCAGTACTTC. It translates to CASSARDLGTGDQETQYF.

This chain connects TRBV7-9 to TRBJ2-3; 12 positions agree with TRBD2. The V gene end was trimmed by 5 bases and the J gene end by 1 base; junction bases not matched to a gene: 4. CDR3 length: 16 residues. CDR1 is SEHNR and CDR2 is FQNEAQ in the germline V gene (reference sequence). The CDR3, as DNA: TGTGCCAGCAGCCGACTAGCGGGAGTTGGCACAGATACGCAGTATTTT. It is translated as CASSRLAGVGTDTQYF.

This clonotype was counted many times. J is TRBJ2-5 and V is TRBV25-1, with D uncertain. The CDR3 has 14 amino acids. Germline loops: CDR1 MGHDK, CDR2 SYGVNS. V dropped 1 base and J dropped 5 bases, with 11 bases sitting between them. The CDR3 here is CASSESGNGETQYF. CDR3 in DNA: TGTGCCAGCAGTGAATCCGGCAACGGTGAGACCCAGTACTTC.

This clonotype was counted many times. The genes are TRBV20-1 and TRBJ2-3, with 10 bases matching TRBD2. J was trimmed by 3 bases and V by 6 bases; bases with no gene match: 6. The germline V gene has CDR1 DFQATT and CDR2 SNEGSKA (reference sequence). The CDR3 has 14 residues. CDR3 bases: TGCAGTGCCCCGGGACTAGCGTCGACAGATACGCAGTATTTT. Translating it yields CSAPGLASTDTQYF.

This clonotype was detected a few times. The genes are TRBV18 and TRBJ2-5; 9 bases are a match to TRBD2. With V trimmed by 3 bases and J by 2 bases, 4 bases remained unmatched. Per the germline V gene, CDR1 is KGHSH and CDR2 is LQKENI. The CDR3 covers 15 residues. The CDR3 region has the DNA TGTGCCAGCTCACCCAGCGGGGGGAAACAAGAGACCCAGTACTTC. Translation gives CASSPSGGKQETQYF. Full variable domain (missing parts from reference TRBV18 and TRBJ2-5): NAGVMQNPRHLVRRRGQEARLRCSPMKGHSHVYWYRQLPEEGLKFMVYLQKENIIDESGMPKERFSAEFPKEGPSILRIQQVVRGDSAAYFCASSPSGGKQETQYFGPGTRLLVL.